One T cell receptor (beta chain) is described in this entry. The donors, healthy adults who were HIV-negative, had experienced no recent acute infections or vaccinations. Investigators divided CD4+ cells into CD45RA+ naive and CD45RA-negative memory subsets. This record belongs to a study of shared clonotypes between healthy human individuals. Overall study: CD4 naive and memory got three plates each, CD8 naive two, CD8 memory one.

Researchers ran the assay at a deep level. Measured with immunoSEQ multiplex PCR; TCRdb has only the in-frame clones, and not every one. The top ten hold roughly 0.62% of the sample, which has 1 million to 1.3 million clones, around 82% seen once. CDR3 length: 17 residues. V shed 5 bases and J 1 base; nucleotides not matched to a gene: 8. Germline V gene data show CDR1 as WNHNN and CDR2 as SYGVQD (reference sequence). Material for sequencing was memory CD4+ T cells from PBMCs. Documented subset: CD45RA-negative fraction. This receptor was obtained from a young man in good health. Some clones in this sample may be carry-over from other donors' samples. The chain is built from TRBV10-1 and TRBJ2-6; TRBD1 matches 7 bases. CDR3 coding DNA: TGCGCCAGCAGTACAGGGGACGGAGTGTCTGGGGCCAACGTCCTGACTTTC. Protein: CASSTGDGVSGANVLTF.